This T cell receptor (beta chain) was identified during a study of T cells after posttransplantation cyclophosphamide. The table came from immunoSEQ multiplex PCR; TCRdb's copy has only in-frame clones and leaves some out. Here the sample spans over 2,500 clones, roughly 83% being singletons. Busulfan-fludarabine conditioning, marrow transplant, and cyclophosphamide on days +3 and +4 were administered. This clonotype originated in a male patient aged 55-69 years who received an allogeneic stem cell transplant from a related donor and was CMV-positive. Among the T cells, some may be from the graft donor. The input for sequencing was PBMCs, taken roughly 180 days after allogeneic stem cell transplant with posttransplant cyclophosphamide.

For the CDR3, the DNA is TGTGCCAGCAGCCAAGATACGCAGGGCCTTTCACCCCTCCACTTT. Translating it yields CASSQDTQGLSPLHF. V is TRBV4-2 and J is TRBJ1-6; D may be TRBD1 (5 bases). Trimming took off 0 bases at V and 9 bases at J, with 12 bases between the two ends. CDR3 size: 15 residues. Germline V gives CDR1 LGHNA, CDR2 YNFKEQ.